The rows below give T cell receptor beta chains drawn from one sample of a study of control samples from healthy donors and cancer patients. Profiled with immunoSEQ multiplex PCR; TCRdb holds only in-frame clones, not every one. Counted here are 120,000 or so clones, around nine tenths occurring once; the ten biggest clones make up around 10%. Sequencing was done on a sample of blood. These receptors all come from a man aged 25 to 45 in good health. The CDR3 runs from the conserved cysteine through the conserved F or W. Each record gives: D gene, J gene, V gene, clone size, CDR3 protein, CDR3 DNA. A D gene is named only where the DNA matches it firmly. Only some rows state a clone size, as once, few, many or a class for expanded clones.

D gene: -
J gene: TRBJ1-1
V gene: TRBV7-2
clone size: -
CDR3 protein: CASSLAPRANTEAFF
CDR3 DNA: TGTGCCAGCAGCTTAGCGCCCAGGGCGAACACTGAAGCTTTCTTT

D gene: -
J gene: TRBJ2-5
V gene: TRBV24-1
clone size: -
CDR3 protein: CATSDLRETQYF
CDR3 DNA: TGTGCCACCAGTGATTTGCGGGAGACCCAGTACTTC

D gene: -
J gene: TRBJ2-7
V gene: TRBV7-2
clone size: -
CDR3 protein: CASSPFGGRAYEQYF
CDR3 DNA: TGTGCCAGCAGCCCCTTTGGCGGGCGAGCCTACGAGCAGTACTTC

D gene: -
J gene: TRBJ1-4
V gene: TRBV30
clone size: many
CDR3 protein: CAWSRQYEKLFF
CDR3 DNA: TGTGCCTGGAGCCGACAGTATGAAAAACTGTTTTTT

D gene: -
J gene: TRBJ1-3
V gene: TRBV9
clone size: -
CDR3 protein: CASSLGLVSGNTIYF
CDR3 DNA: TGTGCCAGCAGCCTTGGGTTGGTCTCTGGAAACACCATATATTTT

D gene: TRBD1
J gene: TRBJ1-5
V gene: TRBV4-1
clone size: -
CDR3 protein: CASSQGQGTLVGNQPQHF
CDR3 DNA: TGCGCCAGCAGCCAGGGACAGGGTACTTTAGTAGGCAATCAGCCCCAGCATTTT

D gene: -
J gene: TRBJ1-1
V gene: TRBV12-3/TRBV12-4
clone size: once
CDR3 protein: CASSLGGRTEAFF
CDR3 DNA: TGTGCCAGCAGTTTAGGGGGGAGGACTGAAGCTTTCTTT

D gene: -
J gene: TRBJ1-6
V gene: TRBV3-1/TRBV3-2
clone size: -
CDR3 protein: CASSRAGEGWSPLHF
CDR3 DNA: TGTGCCAGCAGCAGGGCAGGGGAGGGTTGGTCACCCCTCCACTTT

D gene: TRBD1
J gene: TRBJ1-1
V gene: TRBV7-9
clone size: once
CDR3 protein: CASSLPGTGKSTEAFF
CDR3 DNA: TGTGCCAGCAGCTTACCCGGGACAGGGAAATCCACTGAAGCTTTCTTT

D gene: -
J gene: TRBJ1-1
V gene: TRBV2
clone size: -
CDR3 protein: CASSQGYQNTEAFF
CDR3 DNA: TGTGCCAGCAGTCAGGGCTACCAAAACACTGAAGCTTTCTTT

D gene: -
J gene: TRBJ2-7
V gene: TRBV6-2/TRBV6-3
clone size: -
CDR3 protein: CASSLLGSGRYEQYF
CDR3 DNA: TGTGCCAGCAGTCTGCTGGGGTCGGGGAGATACGAGCAGTACTTC

D gene: -
J gene: TRBJ2-7
V gene: TRBV4-1
clone size: -
CDR3 protein: CASSQERGAGYEQYF
CDR3 DNA: TGCGCCAGCAGCCAAGAGCGAGGGGCAGGCTACGAGCAGTACTTC

D gene: -
J gene: TRBJ1-4
V gene: TRBV3-1/TRBV3-2
clone size: -
CDR3 protein: CASSQAMTAFEKLFF
CDR3 DNA: TGTGCCAGCAGCCAGGCAATGACAGCCTTTGAAAAACTGTTTTTT

D gene: TRBD1
J gene: TRBJ2-7
V gene: TRBV2
clone size: few
CDR3 protein: CASRGRQGPYEQYF
CDR3 DNA: TGTGCCAGCAGAGGGAGACAGGGGCCCTACGAGCAGTACTTC

D gene: -
J gene: TRBJ2-4
V gene: TRBV10-1
clone size: -
CDR3 protein: CASSDPGAAKNIQYF
CDR3 DNA: TGCGCCAGCAGTGATCCGGGGGCGGCCAAAAACATTCAGTACTTC

D gene: -
J gene: TRBJ1-3
V gene: TRBV5-8
clone size: -
CDR3 protein: CASSYGPLATGNTIYF
CDR3 DNA: TGTGCCAGCAGCTACGGACCTCTAGCAACTGGAAACACCATATATTTT

D gene: -
J gene: TRBJ2-2
V gene: TRBV4-1
clone size: -
CDR3 protein: CASSQEAGGAGVSNTGELFF
CDR3 DNA: TGCGCCAGCAGCCAAGAGGCTGGGGGGGCGGGGGTCTCGAACACCGGGGAGCTGTTTTTT

D gene: -
J gene: TRBJ1-2
V gene: TRBV18
clone size: -
CDR3 protein: CASSPPNGYGYTF
CDR3 DNA: TGTGCCAGCTCACCACCGAACGGCTATGGCTACACCTTC

D gene: -
J gene: TRBJ1-1
V gene: TRBV9
clone size: -
CDR3 protein: CASSDIEWVNTEAFF
CDR3 DNA: TGTGCCAGCAGCGACATAGAGTGGGTGAACACTGAAGCTTTCTTT

D gene: TRBD1
J gene: TRBJ2-2
V gene: TRBV11-3
clone size: -
CDR3 protein: CASSSRDRQHPPGELFF
CDR3 DNA: TGTGCCAGCAGCTCCCGGGACAGGCAACATCCACCCGGGGAGCTGTTTTTT

D gene: TRBD1
J gene: TRBJ1-1
V gene: TRBV7-9
clone size: few
CDR3 protein: CASSLGLDRGHNTEAFF
CDR3 DNA: TGTGCCAGCAGCTTAGGGTTGGACAGGGGGCATAACACTGAAGCTTTCTTT

D gene: -
J gene: TRBJ2-7
V gene: TRBV30
clone size: -
CDR3 protein: CAWRKEGGSYEQYF
CDR3 DNA: TGTGCCTGGAGGAAGGAAGGAGGGTCCTACGAGCAGTACTTC

D gene: -
J gene: TRBJ1-5
V gene: TRBV19
clone size: -
CDR3 protein: CASSIGRSQPQHF
CDR3 DNA: TGTGCCAGTAGTATCGGCAGGTCTCAGCCCCAGCATTTT

D gene: -
J gene: TRBJ1-1
V gene: TRBV7-9
clone size: -
CDR3 protein: CASSSDRWGDTEAFF
CDR3 DNA: TGTGCCAGCAGCTCCGACAGATGGGGGGACACTGAAGCTTTCTTT

D gene: -
J gene: TRBJ1-1
V gene: TRBV7-9
clone size: -
CDR3 protein: CASSLVGNEAFF
CDR3 DNA: TGTGCCAGCAGCTTAGTCGGGAATGAAGCTTTCTTT

D gene: TRBD1
J gene: TRBJ1-2
V gene: TRBV5-1
clone size: -
CDR3 protein: CASSSQGGANYGYTF
CDR3 DNA: TGCGCCAGCAGCTCCCAGGGGGGAGCTAACTATGGCTACACCTTC

D gene: -
J gene: TRBJ1-4
V gene: TRBV30
clone size: -
CDR3 protein: CAWSPVDYEKLFF
CDR3 DNA: TGTGCCTGGAGCCCCGTCGATTATGAAAAACTGTTTTTT

D gene: -
J gene: TRBJ1-5
V gene: TRBV4-1
clone size: few
CDR3 protein: CASSLIYSNQPQHF
CDR3 DNA: TGCGCCAGCAGCCTTATTTATAGCAATCAGCCCCAGCATTTT

D gene: -
J gene: TRBJ2-3
V gene: TRBV7-9
clone size: -
CDR3 protein: CASSRLLGATDTQYF
CDR3 DNA: TGTGCCAGCAGCCGGTTACTAGGAGCCACAGATACGCAGTATTTT

D gene: -
J gene: TRBJ1-2
V gene: TRBV6-2/TRBV6-3
clone size: -
CDR3 protein: CASSPPGDNYGYTF
CDR3 DNA: TGTGCCAGCAGTCCCCCGGGCGATAACTATGGCTACACCTTC

D gene: -
J gene: TRBJ1-2
V gene: TRBV11-2
clone size: -
CDR3 protein: CASRGGNYGYTF
CDR3 DNA: TGTGCCAGCCGAGGGGGGAACTATGGCTACACCTTC

D gene: -
J gene: TRBJ1-2
V gene: TRBV10-3
clone size: -
CDR3 protein: CAISGDAYGYTF
CDR3 DNA: TGTGCCATCAGTGGGGACGCCTATGGCTACACCTTC

D gene: -
J gene: TRBJ2-1
V gene: TRBV18
clone size: -
CDR3 protein: CASSRDRRNLYNEQFF
CDR3 DNA: TGTGCCAGCTCACGCGACAGAAGAAACCTATACAATGAGCAGTTCTTC

D gene: -
J gene: TRBJ1-5
V gene: TRBV4-2
clone size: -
CDR3 protein: CASSQELARPQHF
CDR3 DNA: TGTGCCAGCAGCCAAGAACTTGCGCGGCCCCAGCATTTT

D gene: -
J gene: TRBJ1-1
V gene: TRBV11-3
clone size: -
CDR3 protein: CASSLQSGGEAFF
CDR3 DNA: TGTGCCAGCAGCCTCCAATCGGGGGGTGAAGCTTTCTTT

D gene: -
J gene: TRBJ2-2
V gene: TRBV27
clone size: -
CDR3 protein: CASRRGANTGELFF
CDR3 DNA: TGTGCCAGCAGACGGGGCGCGAACACCGGGGAGCTGTTTTTT

D gene: -
J gene: TRBJ1-5
V gene: TRBV5-1
clone size: -
CDR3 protein: CASSFGAGGNQPQHF
CDR3 DNA: TGCGCCAGCAGCTTCGGGGCGGGGGGCAATCAGCCCCAGCATTTT

D gene: -
J gene: TRBJ1-3
V gene: TRBV3-1/TRBV3-2
clone size: -
CDR3 protein: CASSYGTPGNTIYF
CDR3 DNA: TGTGCCAGCAGCTACGGGACACCTGGAAACACCATATATTTT

D gene: -
J gene: TRBJ2-1
V gene: TRBV11-3
clone size: -
CDR3 protein: CASSLAGTSYNEQFF
CDR3 DNA: TGTGCCAGCAGCTTAGCCGGGACTTCGTACAATGAGCAGTTCTTC

D gene: TRBD1
J gene: TRBJ1-1
V gene: TRBV11-3
clone size: -
CDR3 protein: CASSFDRANTEAFF
CDR3 DNA: TGTGCCAGCAGCTTTGACAGGGCGAACACTGAAGCTTTCTTT